These 21 T cell receptor beta chains were sequenced from one sample in a study of T cells in Graves' hyperthyroidism and ophthalmopathy. RNA transcripts served as the template for amplifying TCR beta CDR3 regions. TCR CDR3 regions were first amplified by RT-PCR with HTBI primers. A single record per CDR3 protein comes from TCRdb applying MiXCR to the multiplex PCR reads. Of about 410,000 distinct CDR3 sequences listed, 14% are singletons. Sequencing was performed on blood. The receptors were gathered from a woman in her thirties with Graves' ophthalmopathy.

At least ten counts were recorded for this clonotype. This chain joins TRBV28 and TRBJ2-5, with 8 positions matching TRBD2. Trimming cost V 6 bases and J 0 bases; bases outside gene matches: 18. The germline V gene encodes CDR1 MDHEN and CDR2 SYDVKM. The CDR3 is made up of 19 amino acids. DNA of the CDR3: TGTGCCAGCAGCCTACGGGTTGAGCGGGGGCCCCCCCACCAAGAGACCCAGTACTTC. Its protein product is CASSLRVERGPPHQETQYF.

This clonotype was detected many times. The J gene is TRBJ2-2, the V gene TRBV3-1; D is possibly TRBD1 (5 bases). CDR3 length equals 14 residues. Trimming pared 3 bases from V and 6 bases from J, leaving 11 bases between. Germline lookup yields CDR1 LGHDT and CDR2 YNNKEL (reference sequence). The CDR3 is CASSHRQTPGELFF. CDR3 DNA: TGTGCCAGCAGCCATCGACAGACCCCCGGGGAGCTGTTTTTT.

The CDR3 DNA is TGTGCCAGCAACCCTAGCGGGGGGCCCCACAATGAGCAGTTCTTC. The encoded protein is CASNPSGGPHNEQFF. This chain joins TRBV7-9 and TRBJ2-1; 11 nucleotides match TRBD2. CDR3 length: 15 amino acids. The J segment lost 5 bases and the V segment lost 7 bases, leaving 7 bases of the junction unmatched. CDR1 is SEHNR and CDR2 is FQNEAQ in the germline V gene (reference sequence).

V is TRBV20-1 and J is TRBJ2-2; 12 nucleotides align to TRBD2. The length of the CDR3 is 16 residues. The V segment lost 3 bases and the J segment 5 bases; nucleotides outside the gene matches: 7. Per germline, CDR1 DFQATT and CDR2 SNEGSKA (reference sequence). The CDR3 spells CSASGLAGSLTGELFF. The CDR3 DNA follows: TGCAGTGCTAGCGGACTAGCGGGGAGTCTTACCGGGGAGCTGTTTTTT.

This clonotype occurred many times. The V gene is TRBV5-6, the J gene TRBJ1-4; D remains ambiguous. The CDR3 loop spans 16 amino acids. CDR1 and CDR2 from the germline V gene are SGHDT and YYEEEE. Trimming stripped 0 bases from V and 8 bases from J, with 17 bases between. CDR3 sequence reads: CASSLEAAAAREKLFF. In DNA, the CDR3 is TGTGCCAGCAGCTTGGAGGCAGCGGCGGCTAGGGAAAAACTGTTTTTT.

This clonotype was seen many times. The V call is TRBV28, the J call TRBJ1-1; D unresolved. Trimming stripped 10 bases from V and 8 bases from J, with 20 bases between. The CDR3 contains 13 residues. The V gene's germline CDR1 is MDHEN and CDR2 SYDVKM. The CDR3 spells CAINKPAPGEAFF. The CDR3 DNA is TGTGCCATCAACAAACCGGCCCCTGGCGAAGCTTTCTTT.

This clonotype was detected only a few times. The V and J genes are TRBV5-4 and TRBJ2-7; a weak D match, TRBD1 (6 bases). The CDR3 is 14 amino acids. Germline CDR1 is SGHNT and CDR2 is YYREEE (reference sequence). Trimming stripped 5 bases from V and 2 bases from J, with 14 bases between. As DNA, the CDR3 is TGTGCCAGCAGGCAACGGGACACGACCTACGAGCAGTACTTC. Its translation: CASRQRDTTYEQYF.

This clonotype was observed at least ten times. The rearrangement links TRBV9 to TRBJ1-2; D call uncertain. V gave up 0 bases and J gave up 8 bases, with 14 bases separating them. Germline V gene data show CDR1 as SGDLS and CDR2 as YYNGEE. The CDR3 spans 14 residues. The CDR3 loop is CASSVVPGLLGYTF. The CDR3 DNA is TGTGCCAGCAGCGTAGTCCCTGGGCTCTTAGGCTACACCTTC.

As for this clonotype: An end of the junction does not agree with germline; a read error may underlie this. The chain uses TRBV6-1 and TRBJ2-2, with D perhaps matching TRBD1 or TRBD2 (5 bases each). CDR3 length: 15 residues. Looked up from germline, CDR1 is MNHNS and CDR2 is SASEGT. The CDR3: CASSELGANTGELFF. The CDR3, as DNA: TGTGCCAGCAGTGAACTAGGGGCGAACACCGGGGAGCTGTTCTTT.

Points on this clonotype: One end of the junction does not line up with germline, which may come from a read error. The chain has TRBV28 and TRBJ2-3; the D gene is possibly TRBD2 (5 bases). The CDR3 runs to 14 residues. The germline CDR1 and CDR2 sequences are MDHEN and SYDVKM. CDR3 DNA sequence: TGTACCAGCAGACCGGGAACTAGCACAGATACGCAGTATTTT. Its protein is CTSRPGTSTDTQYF.

V and J are TRBV15 and TRBJ2-7; D might be TRBD2 (6 bases). CDR3 length: 13 amino acids. V was pared by 8 bases and J by 2 bases, with 13 bases between. Germline-derived CDR1 and CDR2 are LNHNV and YYDKDF (reference sequence). CDR3 region: CATGTGSPYEQYF. As DNA, the CDR3 is TGTGCCACCGGGACCGGGAGCCCCTACGAGCAGTACTTC. Full variable domain (outside the CDR3, taken from reference TRBV15 and TRBJ2-7): DAMVIQNPRYQVTQFGKPVTLSCSQTLNHNVMYWYQQKSSQAPKLLFHYYDKDFNNEADTPDNFQSRRPNTSFCFLDIRSPGLGDTAMYLCATGTGSPYEQYFGPGTRLTVT.

This clonotype was observed at least ten times. The rearrangement uses TRBV3-1 and TRBJ1-5; D remains unclear. The CDR3 loop spans 12 amino acids. V was cut by 6 bases and J by 5 bases, with 8 bases left in between. Germline values: CDR1 LGHDT, CDR2 YNNKEL (reference sequence). In DNA form, the CDR3 reads TGTGCCAGCAGTGATCTCGATCAGCCCCAGCATTTT. It translates to CASSDLDQPQHF.

There are many counts of this clonotype. The chain couples TRBV11-2 to TRBJ1-3; D remains ambiguous. The CDR3 covers 17 residues. Trimming removed 1 base at V and 2 bases at J, with 15 bases between. Per germline, CDR1 SGHAT and CDR2 FQNNGV. The CDR3 sequence: CASSLVVRVAAGNTIYF. As DNA, the CDR3 is TGTGCCAGCAGCTTAGTGGTTCGGGTGGCGGCTGGAAACACCATATATTTT.

This clonotype was detected only a few times. The chain carries TRBV20-1 and TRBJ2-1; D is possibly TRBD2 (6 bases). Germline V gene sequence: CDR1 DFQATT, CDR2 SNEGSKA (reference sequence). Trimming took 2 bases from V and 5 from J, leaving 16 bases between them. The CDR3 spans 15 residues. CDR3 in amino acids: CSARSSGAGNNEQFF. CDR3 nucleotides: TGCAGTGCTAGATCCTCCGGGGCGGGGAACAATGAGCAGTTCTTC.

This clonotype came up many times. This chain connects TRBV20-1 to TRBJ2-3; 7 bases are a match to TRBD1. V was pared by 4 bases and J by 1 base, with 14 bases of the junction left unmatched. CDR3 length: 17 amino acids. Germline V CDR1 and CDR2: DFQATT, SNEGSKA (reference sequence). The CDR3 region is CSATDYGQEPGTDTQYF. The CDR3 region has the DNA TGCAGTGCTACAGATTACGGACAGGAACCGGGCACAGATACGCAGTATTTT.

This clonotype came up many times. V gene TRBV7-9 combines with J gene TRBJ2-7; D is ambiguous. V lost 1 base and J lost 2, with 12 bases in between. The germline V gene has CDR1 SEHNR and CDR2 FQNEAQ (reference sequence). CDR3 length: 15 amino acids. The CDR3 loop reads CASSLDGFLAYEQYF. The CDR3, as DNA: TGTGCCAGCAGCTTAGATGGTTTCTTAGCCTACGAGCAGTACTTC.

This clonotype was seen at least ten times. V gene TRBV2 combines with J gene TRBJ1-1; D gene uncertain. V was shortened by 4 bases and J by 5 bases, with 2 bases between the two germline ends. The CDR3 loop spans 10 amino acids. Germline V CDR1 and CDR2: SNHLY, FYNNEI. The CDR3 DNA is TGTGCCAGCAGTGGGACTGAAGCTTTCTTT. Protein sequence: CASSGTEAFF.

J is TRBJ1-6 and V is TRBV5-6; D uncertain. V gave up 0 bases and J gave up 7 bases, with 14 bases separating them. Germline V gene data show CDR1 as SGHDT and CDR2 as YYEEEE. The CDR3 extends over 16 amino acids. The CDR3 reads CASSLDGLGRNSPLHF. As DNA, the CDR3 is TGTGCCAGCAGCTTGGATGGCCTAGGGCGAAATTCACCCCTCCACTTT.

This clonotype was counted at least ten times. The chain has TRBV12-5 and TRBJ2-2; D might be TRBD1 or TRBD2, each matching 7 bases. This CDR3 has 13 residues. Trimming removed 9 bases at V and 4 bases at J, with 12 bases between. CDR1 is LGHNT and CDR2 is FRNRAP in the germline V gene. CDR3 amino acids: CASRGEGTGELFF. CDR3 DNA sequence: TGTGCTAGCAGGGGGGAGGGCACCGGGGAGCTGTTTTTT.

This sequence joins TRBV5-4 and TRBJ1-3; D is ambiguous. This CDR3 spans 14 amino acids. V lost 1 base, J lost 1 base, and 6 bases lay in between. The germline gives CDR1 SGHNT, CDR2 YYREEE (reference sequence). CDR3 amino acids: CASSLSGSGNTIYF. Written as DNA, the CDR3 is TGTGCCAGCAGCTTGTCGGGATCTGGAAACACCATATATTTT.

J is TRBJ2-1 and V is TRBV24-1, with D perhaps TRBD1 or TRBD2 (5 bases each). V was trimmed by 6 bases and J by 7 bases, leaving 15 bases between them. This CDR3 comprises 14 residues. In germline, CDR1 is KGHDR, CDR2 SFDVKD. CDR3 protein: CATSWDGAGNEQFF. In nucleotides, the CDR3 is TGTGCCACCAGTTGGGACGGGGCTGGGAATGAGCAGTTCTTC.